A selection of T cell receptor beta chains follows, all from one sample in a study of blood T cell repertoires in COVID-19. The protocol was immunoSEQ multiplex PCR, while the TCRdb copy is restricted to in-frame clones and leaves out a portion. This sample yields roughly 80,000 clones, of which around 79% are seen a single time; roughly 15% belongs to the top ten. The sample comprised peripheral blood. The source of these receptors is a human donor in a cohort sampled during active COVID-19. CDR3s include the opening cysteine and the closing phenylalanine or tryptophan. D genes are given only for firm matches. A clone size is listed for some rows: how often the clone was seen (once, few, many), or a class if it is expanded.

>TRBV28|once|TRBJ2-1|-
TGTGCCAGCAGTGTCATCCCGGGGGAGCAGTTCTTC
CASSVIPGEQFF
>TRBV27|once|TRBJ2-1|-
TGTGCCAGCAGACCGGGACTCCCAGACAATGAGCAGTTCTTC
CASRPGLPDNEQFF
>TRBV3-1/TRBV3-2|-|TRBJ1-3|-
TGTGCCAGCAGCCGCCCAGGGTCTGGAAACACCATATATTTT
CASSRPGSGNTIYF
>TRBV6-5|few|TRBJ1-1|-
TGTGCCAGCAGTACCACAGGGTGGGGCACTGAAGCTTTCTTT
CASSTTGWGTEAFF
>TRBV23-1|-|TRBJ2-7|-
TGCGCCAGCAGTCATAGCCCGTTCTTGGGGGCGAACGAGCAGTACTTC
CASSHSPFLGANEQYF
>TRBV4-3|-|TRBJ2-3|-
TGCGCCAGCAGCCAAGATGTGAGGGGGGGTTTAGGGATGGATACGCAGTATTTT
CASSQDVRGGLGMDTQYF
>TRBV5-8|-|TRBJ2-1|TRBD1
TGTGCCAGCAGCTTGCCTCCTATGGACAGGGGATTAGGTGAGCAGTTCTTC
CASSLPPMDRGLGEQFF
>TRBV9|-|TRBJ2-1|TRBD2
TGTGCCAGCAGCGTAAGCGGGATGTTTATCGAGCAGTTCTTC
CASSVSGMFIEQFF
>TRBV19|-|TRBJ2-1|TRBD1
TGTGCCAGTACCGGGACAGTCTACAATGAGCAGTTCTTC
CASTGTVYNEQFF
>TRBV20-1|-|TRBJ2-2|-
TGCAGTGCTAGTTTCATCCTGGGGGCGCCCACCGGGGAGCTGTTTTTT
CSASFILGAPTGELFF
>TRBV12-3/TRBV12-4|-|TRBJ1-2|-
TGTGCCAGCAGTTCCCAGGTCCGCTATGGCTACACCTTC
CASSSQVRYGYTF
>TRBV24-1|-|TRBJ2-1|TRBD2
TGTGCCACCAGTGATTCCGGACTAGCACCCAATGAGCAGTTCTTC
CATSDSGLAPNEQFF
>TRBV3-1/TRBV3-2|few|TRBJ2-1|TRBD1
TGTGCCAGCAGCACTTGGACAGGGTGGGATGAGCAGTTCTTC
CASSTWTGWDEQFF
>TRBV4-1|once|TRBJ1-4|-
TGCGCCAGCAGCCAAGAGCGATGGAATGAAAAACTGTTTTTT
CASSQERWNEKLFF
>TRBV10-3|few|TRBJ2-7|-
TGTGCCATCAGTGTAAACAGTCCGACCTACGAGCAGTACTTC
CAISVNSPTYEQYF
>TRBV4-1|-|TRBJ2-3|TRBD2
TGCGCCAGCAGCCAAGGAGGGGAACTAGCGAACACAGATACGCAGTATTTT
CASSQGGELANTDTQYF
>TRBV6-5|-|TRBJ2-7|TRBD2
TGTGCCAGTAAACTAGCGGGGGACTACGAGCAGTACTTC
CASKLAGDYEQYF
>TRBV5-1|-|TRBJ2-1|TRBD2
TGCGCCAGCAGCTTGTCTAGCGGAGTCTACAATGAGCAGTTCTTC
CASSLSSGVYNEQFF
>TRBV6-5|-|TRBJ2-1|TRBD1
TGTGCCAGCAGTTACCTTTCAGGGGGCGTCTATGATGAGCAGTTCTTC
CASSYLSGGVYDEQFF
>TRBV4-1|-|TRBJ2-3|-
TGCGCCAGCTCATATTCGGCGGGGATCACAGATACGCAGTATTTT
CASSYSAGITDTQYF
>TRBV19|-|TRBJ2-2|-
TGTGCCAGTAGTACGGTAGCGGCTGGCACCGGGGAGCTGTTTTTT
CASSTVAAGTGELFF
>TRBV13|-|TRBJ2-3|TRBD2
TGTGCCAGCAGCTTAAGACTAGCGGGCACAGATACGCAGTATTTT
CASSLRLAGTDTQYF
>TRBV9|-|TRBJ2-1|TRBD2
TGTGCCAGCAGCGTAGGGGGACTAGCCCCACGTTATGGGGAGCAGTTCTTC
CASSVGGLAPRYGEQFF
>TRBV6-5|-|TRBJ2-2|-
TGTGCCAGCTTGGGGGCGCCCGGGGAGCTGTTTTTT
CASLGAPGELFF
>TRBV18|many|TRBJ2-1|-
TGTGCCAGCTCACCGGCACAGAGTAATGAGCAGTTCTTC
CASSPAQSNEQFF